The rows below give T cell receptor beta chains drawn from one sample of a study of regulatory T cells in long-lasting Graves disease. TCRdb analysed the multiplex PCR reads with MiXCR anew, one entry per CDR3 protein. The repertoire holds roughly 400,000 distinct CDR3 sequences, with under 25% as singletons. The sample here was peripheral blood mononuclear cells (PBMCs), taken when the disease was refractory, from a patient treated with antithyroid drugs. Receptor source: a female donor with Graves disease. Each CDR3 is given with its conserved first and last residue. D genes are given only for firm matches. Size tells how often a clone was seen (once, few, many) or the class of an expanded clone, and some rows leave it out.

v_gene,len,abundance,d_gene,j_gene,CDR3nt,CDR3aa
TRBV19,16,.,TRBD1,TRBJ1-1,TGTGCCAGTAGTAGACGACCGACAGGGACTAACACTGAAGCTTTCTTT,CASSRRPTGTNTEAFF
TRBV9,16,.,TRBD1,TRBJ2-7,TGTGCCAGCAGCGACGGACAGGGGAAAGACTCCTACGAGCAGTACTTC,CASSDGQGKDSYEQYF
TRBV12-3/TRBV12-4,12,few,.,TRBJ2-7,TGTGCCAGCGGGTGGAACCTCTACGAGCAGTACTTC,CASGWNLYEQYF
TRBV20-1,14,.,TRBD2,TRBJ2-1,TGCAGTGCTAGAGCAGCGGGAGGGTCCAATGAGCAGTTCTTC,CSARAAGGSNEQFF
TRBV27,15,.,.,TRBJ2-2,TGTGCCAGCAGGACGGAGGGGGTGGGCACCGGGGAGCTGTTTTTT,CASRTEGVGTGELFF
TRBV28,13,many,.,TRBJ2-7,TGTGCCAGCAGTTTTTTACGAGCTAGGAAGCAGTACTTC,CASSFLRARKQYF
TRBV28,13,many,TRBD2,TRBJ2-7,TGTGCCAGCTCTGGGGGGGGGGTCTACGAGCAGTACTTC,CASSGGGVYEQYF
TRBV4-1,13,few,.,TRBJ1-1,TGCGCCATCCGACAGACCGGGGACACTGAAGCTTTCTTT,CAIRQTGDTEAFF
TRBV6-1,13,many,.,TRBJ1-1,TGTGCCAGCAGTCCCTCTTCTTGGACTGAAGCTTTCTTT,CASSPSSWTEAFF
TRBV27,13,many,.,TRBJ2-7,TGTGCCAGCAGTTTATCATTGGGGGGCGAGCAGTACTTC,CASSLSLGGEQYF
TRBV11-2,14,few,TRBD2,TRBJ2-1,TGTGCCAGCAGCCCCCTCAGCGGGAGCAATGAGCAGTTCTTC,CASSPLSGSNEQFF
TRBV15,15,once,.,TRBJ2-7,TGTGCCACCAGCAATGGCGGGACACTATCCTACGAGCAGTACTTC,CATSNGGTLSYEQYF
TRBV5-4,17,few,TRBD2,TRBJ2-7,TGTGCCAGCAGCCGTACCTTAGCGGGAGACGTAAGCTACGAGCAGTACTTC,CASSRTLAGDVSYEQYF
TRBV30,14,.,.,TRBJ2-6,TGTGCCTGGAGTAGGGGAGCTGGGGCCAACGTCCTGACTTTC,CAWSRGAGANVLTF
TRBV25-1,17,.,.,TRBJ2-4,TGTGCCAGCAGTGAGGGGGTGGAAATTGCATCAAAAAACATTCAGTACTTC,CASSEGVEIASKNIQYF
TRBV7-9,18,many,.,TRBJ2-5,TGTGCCAGCAGCTTAGACCTACAGGGTAACGGTCAAGATTGGACCCAGTACTTC,CASSLDLQGNGQDWTQYF
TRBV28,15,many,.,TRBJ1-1,TGTGCCAGCAGTTTACAGGGAATCTCGAACACTGAAGCTTTCTTT,CASSLQGISNTEAFF
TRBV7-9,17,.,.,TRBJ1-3,TGTGCCAGCAGCTTAGCAGTGCAGGGAGGCCCTGGAAACACCATATATTTT,CASSLAVQGGPGNTIYF
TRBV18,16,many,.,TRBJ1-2,TGTGCCAGCTCACTCTACGAAAATATCGGCAAATATGGCTACACCTTC,CASSLYENIGKYGYTF
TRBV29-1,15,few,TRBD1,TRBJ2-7,TGCAGCGTAGGGACAGGGGGCCCCCTAGGATACGAGCAGTACTTC,CSVGTGGPLGYEQYF
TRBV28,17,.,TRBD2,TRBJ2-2,TGTGCCGGACGGAGAACTGGACTAGCGGGAGAGAACGGGGAGCTGTTTTTT,CAGRRTGLAGENGELFF
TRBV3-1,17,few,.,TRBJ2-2,TGTGCCAGCAGCCAAGGGTCGTCAGGGGCGAAAACCGGGGAGCTGTTTTTT,CASSQGSSGAKTGELFF
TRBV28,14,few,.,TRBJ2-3,TGTGCCAGCAGTCCTCCGGACAAGCCTGTGACGCAGTATTTT,CASSPPDKPVTQYF
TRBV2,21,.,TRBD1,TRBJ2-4,TGTGCCAGCAGTGATGTCGGGACAGATACCGGGACCACACCTGCCAACAACATTCAGTACTTC,CASSDVGTDTGTTPANNIQYF
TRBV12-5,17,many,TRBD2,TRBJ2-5,TGTGCTAGTGGTTTGGATAGCGGGAGGGTTCCCCCAGAGACCCAGTACTTC,CASGLDSGRVPPETQYF